The clone carrying this T cell receptor (beta chain) was found a few times. The data originate from a study of blood T cell repertoires in COVID-19. The CDR3 spans 14 residues. J gave up 1 base and V 11 bases, and 6 bases lay outside the gene matches. Germline CDR1 is LGHNA and CDR2 is YNFKEQ. Produced via immunoSEQ multiplex PCR; TCRdb's table is partial and in-frame only. The sample carries fewer than 250,000 clones, roughly 85% recorded once. Across fewer than 25 US areas, participants ranged in age from about 18 to 89 years. Allocation to cohorts depended on clinical history reported by the participants.

Specimen: PBMCs or T cells enriched from blood (not recorded which). The TCR comes from a woman in her 40s with acute COVID-19. The chain couples TRBV4-2 to TRBJ2-2, with 8 nucleotides matching TRBD1. The CDR3 DNA is TGTGCCGGTAGGACAGGGAGGAACACCGGGGAGCTGTTTTTT. This sequence encodes CAGRTGRNTGELFF.